Each of the 7 T cell receptor beta chains below was sequenced from the same sample in a study of T cell responses to AZD1222 COVID-19 vaccine. Method: immunoSEQ multiplex PCR; TCRdb's copy keeps in-frame clones and lacks some. The table has about 67,000 clones, less than 90% seen once. The sequencing here drew on peripheral blood, taken on day 0 of AZD1222 vaccination. Receptors were obtained from an adult in good health.

The chain joins TRBV7-9 to TRBJ2-2; D uncertain. V lost 1 base to trimming and J lost 4 bases, with 7 bases between them. The CDR3 runs to 14 residues. Germline V gives CDR1 SEHNR, CDR2 FQNEAQ (reference sequence). The CDR3 spells CASSLDGSTGELFF. The DNA of the CDR3 is TGTGCCAGCAGCTTAGACGGGTCCACCGGGGAGCTGTTTTTT.

The chain uses TRBV30 and TRBJ1-5; the D is unclear. Germline V gene lookup returns CDR1 GTSNPN and CDR2 SVGIG (reference sequence). V lost 5 bases and J lost 2, with 13 bases in between. CDR3 size: 14 residues. The CDR3 nucleotides are TGTGCCTGGGAAGCCCGTGGTGGCAATCAGCCCCAGCATTTT. Amino acid sequence: CAWEARGGNQPQHF.

The rearrangement joins TRBV5-3 to TRBJ1-5; D unresolved. TRBV5-3 has ORF status, its function being uncertain. This CDR3 comprises 14 residues. V shed 1 base and J shed 4 bases, with 9 bases lying between them. CDR3 sequence: CARSLPQPNQPQHF. In DNA form, the CDR3 reads TGTGCCAGAAGCTTGCCGCAGCCTAATCAGCCCCAGCATTTT.

The chain links TRBV5-1 to TRBJ2-3; 13 positions agree with TRBD2. CDR1 is SGHRS and CDR2 is YFSETQ in the germline V gene. This CDR3 contains 16 residues. V dropped 4 bases and J dropped 9; count of bases not matched to a gene: 11. CDR3 amino acids: CASSRDGLAGAGTQYF. The CDR3 DNA follows: TGCGCCAGCAGCCGGGACGGACTAGCGGGAGCTGGCACGCAGTATTTT.

The rearrangement links TRBV19 to TRBJ2-1, with D uncertain. Trimming pared 4 bases from V and 0 bases from J, leaving 19 bases between. The CDR3 sequence is 18 residues long. Germline V lookup: CDR1 LNHDA, CDR2 SQIVND (reference sequence). This CDR3 is CASSSAWGSPLSYNEQFF. In DNA form, the CDR3 reads TGTGCCAGTAGTAGCGCCTGGGGTAGCCCCCTCTCCTACAATGAGCAGTTCTTC.

The CDR3 loop is CASSEGLAGGPGGEQYF. CDR3 coding DNA: TGTGCCAGCAGTGAGGGGCTAGCGGGAGGTCCTGGGGGCGAGCAGTACTTC. V usage is TRBV2 and J usage is TRBJ2-7, with 11 bases identical to TRBD2. Germline loops: CDR1 SNHLY, CDR2 FYNNEI. The CDR3 is 17 amino acids. V gave up 3 bases and J gave up 6 bases; unmatched junction bases: 13. The variable domain in full, completed from reference TRBV2 and TRBJ2-7, reads EPEVTQTPSHQVTQMGQEVILRCVPISNHLYFYWYRQILGQKVEFLVSFYNNEISEKSEIFDDQFSVERPDGSNFTLKIRSTKLEDSAMYFCASSEGLAGGPGGEQYFGPGTRLTVT.

The chain employs TRBV30 and TRBJ2-2, with D perhaps matching TRBD1 (6 bases). Trimming removed 6 bases at V and 1 base at J, with 12 bases between. The CDR3 has 14 amino acids. CDR1 is GTSNPN, CDR2 SVGIG, per germline (reference sequence). CDR3 in amino acids: CACPRQENTGELFF. CDR3 sequence (DNA): TGTGCCTGCCCAAGACAGGAGAACACCGGGGAGCTGTTTTTT. The full variable domain, its missing parts supplied by reference TRBV30 and TRBJ2-2, is SQTIHQWPATLVQPVGSPLSLECTVEGTSNPNLYWYRQAAGRGLQLLFYSVGIGQISSEVPQNLSASRPQDRQFILSSKKLLLSDSGFYLCACPRQENTGELFFGEGSRLTVL.